The source of this TCR beta chain is a study of blood T cell repertoires in COVID-19 (dated by TCRdb to about 2020). As for the study more broadly: Collaborator samples came from the United States, Italy and Spain and covered acute and convalescent phases of COVID-19. The material from the prospective study consisted of cDNA or gDNA derived from T cells, B-cell-depleted T cells, or PBMCs. Deeply sampled blood TCRbeta repertoires from subjects exposed to, actively infected with, or recovered from COVID-19 were included in the dataset. A freely available public database, intended as a resource for researchers studying the immune response to SARS-CoV-2, is where the repertoires were released. The samples were drawn from two sources: the first 160 participants of the ongoing ImmuneRACE study, and 1,000 to 1,500 subjects contributed by 6 global collaborators. The sample metadata nearly always contained a de-identified subject ID, COVID-19 status, age in years and sex. Where available, HLA class I and class II types were obtained from metadata supplied by the sample provider rather than from assay-based typing. Findings and caveats that apply to the study as a whole: The quantity of clinical and demographic metadata differed by source and by participant and was supplied without curation.

Whole blood was collected in K2EDTA tubes by collaborating institutions according to the institutions' own protocols. For TCRbeta analysis, collaborator samples were shipped as frozen whole blood, as isolated PBMCs, or as DNA extracted from either sample type. The immunoSEQ Assay, a bias-controlled multiplex PCR, was used to amplify TCRbeta CDR3 regions from genomic DNA. The study's processing was this. The number of nucleated cells in each sample was estimated by amplification of reference gene primers within the assay. To quantify the absolute abundance of each unique TCRbeta CDR3 rearrangement, sequence reads were collapsed and filtered. For each sample, productive Simpson clonality was calculated by taking the square root of Simpson's diversity index across productive rearrangements. The table was pulled from immuneACCESS by TCRdb, which kept in-frame rearrangements only. Such tables lose some clones; where checked, under half of the loss comes from unresolved V genes, and the rest has no known cause. From that table come the V and J calls and clone size; the DNA was used to work out D and trimming. The sample contains around 24,000 clones, roughly 90% of them found a single time. In total, the top ten clones hold approximately 7.6% of the sample.

Of note for this clone: Its specific antigen is unknown. No much larger clonotype is one base removed from it; base qualities were not supplied.

Its CDR3 holds 15 amino acids, cysteine through phenylalanine. The entry retains the CDR3 DNA only, 45 bases that are in frame from base 1. Reading the germline V gene gives CDR1 SGHNT and CDR2 YENEEA. The V end gives up 2 bases and the J end 0 bases, leaving 4 bases in the junction not matched to a gene. The specimen was peripheral blood. The rearrangement joined TRBV11-3 to TRBJ2-7, with 7 bases matching TRBD1. The TCR comes from a human donor in a cohort sampled during active COVID-19. Here the CDR3 is given as CASSLRDSSSYEQYF. In nucleotide form, the sequence is TGTGCCAGCAGCTTAAGGGACAGCAGCTCCTACGAGCAGTACTTC.